This T cell receptor beta chain was retrieved from a study of blood T cell repertoires in COVID-19. As for the study in general: Samples of COVID-19 (acute and convalescent) were obtained from the United States, Italy and Spain. T cells, B-cell-depleted T cells, or PBMCs supplied cDNA or gDNA.

Trimming stripped 1 base from V and 10 bases from J, with 14 bases between. Germline CDR1 reads SGHVS; CDR2 reads FQNEAQ. This CDR3 has 15 amino acids. As originally analysed: Amplifying reference gene primers gave estimates of nucleated cell counts. Assay used: immunoSEQ multiplex PCR; TCRdb lists only in-frame clones, some missing. V, J and clone size were drawn from that table, and D and trimming were deduced from the DNA. The table has roughly 340,000 clones, about 89% seen once. This receptor was taken from a young woman with COVID-19, enrolled during active disease. The specimen sequenced was peripheral blood. This chain links TRBV7-8 with TRBJ1-6, with D hard to call. The CDR3 sequence: CASSLERQPASPLHF. The CDR3 bases are TGTGCCAGCAGCTTAGAGCGGCAGCCCGCCTCACCCCTCCACTTT. Using reference TRBV7-8 and TRBJ1-6 for the parts outside the CDR3, the full variable domain is GAGVSQSPRYKVAKRGQDVALRCDPISGHVSLFWYQQALGQGPEFLTYFQNEAQLDKSGLPSDRFFAERPEGSVSTLKIQRTQQEDSAVYLCASSLERQPASPLHFGNGTRLTVT.